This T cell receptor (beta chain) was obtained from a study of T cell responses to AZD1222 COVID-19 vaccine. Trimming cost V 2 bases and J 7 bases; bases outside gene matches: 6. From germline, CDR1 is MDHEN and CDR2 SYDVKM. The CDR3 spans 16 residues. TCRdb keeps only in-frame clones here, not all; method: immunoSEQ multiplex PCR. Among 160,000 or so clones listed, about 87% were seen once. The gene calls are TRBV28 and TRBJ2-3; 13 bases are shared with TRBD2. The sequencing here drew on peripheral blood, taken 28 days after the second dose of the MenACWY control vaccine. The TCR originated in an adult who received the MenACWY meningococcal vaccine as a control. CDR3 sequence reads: CASSLGTSGDHHTQYF. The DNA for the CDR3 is TGTGCCAGCAGTTTAGGGACTAGCGGGGATCACCATACGCAGTATTTT. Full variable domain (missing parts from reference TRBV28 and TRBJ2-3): DVKVTQSSRYLVKRTGEKVFLECVQDMDHENMFWYRQDPGLGLRLIYFSYDVKMKEKGDIPEGYSVSREKKERFSLILESASTNQTSMYLCASSLGTSGDHHTQYFGPGTRLTVL.